Shown below are 23 T cell receptor beta chains from a single sample sequenced in a study of blood T cell repertoires in COVID-19. Method: immunoSEQ multiplex PCR; TCRdb's copy keeps in-frame clones and lacks some. The top ten hold around 1.6% of the sample, which has approximately 300,000 clones, 86% seen once. The specimen was peripheral blood. These receptors came from a woman between 45 and 65 years old with acute or convalescent COVID-19.

The table lists this clone with a count of one. The rearrangement joins TRBV27 to TRBJ1-1; tentatively, D is TRBD1 (6 bases). The CDR3 length is 16 residues. Germline assignment: CDR1 MNHEY and CDR2 SMNVEV (reference sequence). Trimming shortened V by 1 base and J by 2 bases, and 14 bases separated the two germline ends. CDR3 nucleotide sequence: TGTGCCAGCAGTTTATGGTCAGGGGTGGGAAACACTGAAGCTTTCTTT. Its translation: CASSLWSGVGNTEAFF.

The table lists this clone with a count of one. The chain employs TRBV24-1 and TRBJ2-7; TRBD1 aligns across 8 bases. From germline, CDR1 is KGHDR and CDR2 SFDVKD. The ends lost 2 bases at V and 3 bases at J; junction bases unmatched: 2. There are 14 residues in the CDR3. DNA for the CDR3: TGTGCCACCAGTGATTCGGGACAGGACTACGAGCAGTACTTC. It translates to CATSDSGQDYEQYF.

The chain recombines TRBV5-6 with TRBJ1-5, with D hard to call. Germline lookup yields CDR1 SGHDT and CDR2 YYEEEE. V was cut by 2 bases and J by 0 bases, with 9 bases left in between. CDR3 length: 15 residues. CDR3 coding DNA: TGTGCCAGCAGCTTATGGCAATATAGCAATCAGCCCCAGCATTTT. It encodes CASSLWQYSNQPQHF. Full variable domain (missing parts from reference TRBV5-6 and TRBJ1-5): DAGVTQSPTHLIKTRGQQVTLRCSPKSGHDTVSWYQQALGQGPQFIFQYYEEEERQRGNFPDRFSGHQFPNYSSELNVNALLLGDSALYLCASSLWQYSNQPQHFGDGTRLSIL.

This chain uses TRBV30 with TRBJ1-1, with D maybe TRBD1 (5 bases). The CDR3 is 15 residues long. Germline V gives CDR1 GTSNPN, CDR2 SVGIG (reference sequence). Trimming took 1 base from V and 6 from J, leaving 18 bases between them. In DNA, the CDR3 is TGTGCCTGGAGTGGGGGACCGGGGGTGGGGCCTGAAGCTTTCTTT. Its translation: CAWSGGPGVGPEAFF.

A single count supports this clone. The J gene is TRBJ2-3, the V gene TRBV29-1; perhaps TRBD2 as D (5 bases). This CDR3 spans 14 amino acids. Germline CDR1 SQVTM, CDR2 ANQGSEA. V dropped 6 bases and J dropped 2 bases, with 15 bases sitting between them. For the CDR3, the DNA is TGCAGCGTCGAATCGTCGGGGATCACAGATACGCAGTATTTT. Amino acids: CSVESSGITDTQYF.

The rearrangement uses TRBV18 and TRBJ1-2; D perhaps matches TRBD1 (5 bases). The germline gives CDR1 KGHSH, CDR2 LQKENI. CDR3 length equals 15 residues. V dropped 0 bases and J dropped 4 bases, with 12 bases sitting between them. The CDR3 DNA reads as TGTGCCAGCTCACCACCTGTGTCGGGGGGCTATGGCTACACCTTC. It yields the protein CASSPPVSGGYGYTF.

DNA of the CDR3: TGCAGCGTTGAATTTGGCCAGCGGAGCACTGAAGCTTTCTTT. This gives the protein CSVEFGQRSTEAFF. This chain connects TRBV29-1 to TRBJ1-1; D gene ambiguous. Per the germline V gene, CDR1 is SQVTM and CDR2 is ANQGSEA. The germline V and J ends were trimmed by 2 bases and 4 bases, with 14 bases remaining between them. The CDR3 is 14 residues long. Supplemented by reference TRBV29-1 and TRBJ1-1, the full variable domain reads SAVISQKPSRDICQRGTSLTIQCQVDSQVTMMFWYRQQPGQSLTLIATANQGSEATYESGFVIDKFPISRPNLTFSTLTVSNMSPEDSSIYLCSVEFGQRSTEAFFGQGTRLTVV.

The chain employs TRBV29-1 and TRBJ2-7; maybe TRBD1 (5 bases). The CDR3 loop spans 12 amino acids. Looked up from germline, CDR1 is SQVTM and CDR2 is ANQGSEA. Trimming took 5 bases from V and 5 from J, leaving 13 bases between them. CDR3 amino acids: CSVNKGWNEQYF. Written as DNA, the CDR3 is TGCAGCGTTAATAAGGGGTGGAACGAGCAGTACTTC.

The genes are TRBV28 and TRBJ2-7, with 9 bases that match TRBD1. Germline assignment: CDR1 MDHEN and CDR2 SYDVKM. The J segment lost 3 bases and the V segment lost 7 bases, leaving 10 bases of the junction unmatched. The CDR3 length is 15 residues. The CDR3 reads CASNVWRQGVYEQYF. Written as DNA, the CDR3 is TGTGCCAGCAACGTGTGGCGACAGGGGGTCTACGAGCAGTACTTC.

The rearrangement uses TRBV25-1 and TRBJ2-1; TRBD2 agrees at 9 bases. CDR3 length equals 18 residues. Trimming removed 0 bases from V and 0 bases from J; junction bases left unmatched: 6. Germline CDR1 is MGHDK and CDR2 is SYGVNS. CDR3 coding DNA: TGTGCCAGCAGTGAATATGCGGGAGGGCAATACTCCTACAATGAGCAGTTCTTC. Amino acid sequence: CASSEYAGGQYSYNEQFF.

J is TRBJ1-4 and V is TRBV30, with TRBD1 matching 8 bases. J was trimmed by 7 bases and V by 6 bases; bases with no gene match: 16. The CDR3 extends over 16 amino acids. Germline loops: CDR1 GTSNPN, CDR2 SVGIG (reference sequence). The CDR3 is CACRRGHLNLGEKLFF. CDR3 nucleotides: TGTGCCTGTCGCAGGGGGCATCTGAATCTGGGTGAAAAACTGTTTTTT. The full variable domain, in which reference TRBV30 and TRBJ1-4 provide the parts outside the CDR3, is SQTIHQWPATLVQPVGSPLSLECTVEGTSNPNLYWYRQAAGRGLQLLFYSVGIGQISSEVPQNLSASRPQDRQFILSSKKLLLSDSGFYLCACRRGHLNLGEKLFFGSGTQLSVL.

The chain joins TRBV10-2 to TRBJ1-4; D gene unclear. CDR1 is WSHSY, CDR2 SAAADI, per germline. V was pared by 6 bases and J by 10 bases, with 9 bases between. The CDR3 is made up of 11 amino acids. The CDR3 here is CASRDTAKLFF. CDR3 bases: TGCGCCAGCAGGGATACAGCAAAACTGTTTTTT.

This clone was seen a single time. The chain uses TRBV3-1 (or the pseudogene TRBV3-2) and TRBJ2-7, with D perhaps matching TRBD2 (6 bases). V was shortened by 4 bases and J by 2 bases, with 12 bases between the two germline ends. Germline V gives CDR1 LGHDT, CDR2 YNNKEL (reference sequence). This CDR3 has 14 residues. The CDR3: CASSRPSDTYEQYF. The CDR3, as DNA: TGTGCCAGCAGCCGCCCTAGCGATACCTACGAGCAGTACTTC.

The rearrangement joins TRBV28 to TRBJ2-7, with 7 bases lining up with TRBD1. Germline V gene lookup returns CDR1 MDHEN and CDR2 SYDVKM. J was trimmed by 3 bases and V by 3 bases; bases with no gene match: 11. The length of the CDR3 is 16 residues. The CDR3 protein is CASSLTPPGGNYEQYF. The CDR3, as DNA: TGTGCCAGCAGTTTGACGCCGCCAGGGGGAAACTACGAGCAGTACTTC.

The J gene is TRBJ2-5, the V gene TRBV27, with D perhaps matching TRBD2 (5 bases). Trimming took off 2 bases at V and 1 base at J, with 11 bases between the two ends. The length of the CDR3 is 15 residues. Germline V gives CDR1 MNHEY, CDR2 SMNVEV (reference sequence). In DNA, the CDR3 is TGTGCCAGCAGTTTAGAGGGCAGGTTCCAAGAGACCCAGTACTTC. Amino acids: CASSLEGRFQETQYF.

V and J are TRBV5-6 and TRBJ1-5; 7 positions match TRBD1. The trim removed 3 bases at V and 0 bases at J, leaving 3 bases unmatched. CDR1 is SGHDT and CDR2 is YYEEEE in the germline V gene. The CDR3 is 15 residues long. DNA of the CDR3: TGTGCCAGCAGCTCGGACAGGTATAGCAATCAGCCCCAGCATTTT. Its translation: CASSSDRYSNQPQHF.

The chain couples TRBV28 to TRBJ1-5, with 7 bases that match TRBD1. The germline gives CDR1 MDHEN, CDR2 SYDVKM. This CDR3 comprises 14 residues. J was trimmed by 7 bases and V by 6 bases; bases with no gene match: 9. CDR3 sequence: CASSLRTGGQPQHF. The CDR3 nucleotides read TGTGCCAGCAGCCTGAGGACAGGAGGGCAGCCCCAGCATTTT.

The chain has TRBV29-1 and TRBJ2-1; the D gene is possibly TRBD2 (6 bases). CDR3 length equals 12 residues. Germline-derived CDR1 and CDR2 are SQVTM and ANQGSEA. The V end lost 4 bases, the J end lost 7 bases, and 11 bases lay between the germline ends. The CDR3 DNA reads TGCAGCGTTGCGACTAGTTGGAATGAGCAGTTCTTC. Protein sequence: CSVATSWNEQFF.

V gene TRBV5-1 combines with J gene TRBJ2-7, with 7 bases lining up with TRBD2. The V segment lost 1 base and the J segment 0 bases; nucleotides outside the gene matches: 1. The CDR3 has 14 amino acids. Germline V gene lookup returns CDR1 SGHRS and CDR2 YFSETQ. For the CDR3, the DNA is TGCGCCAGCAGCTTGACTAGCGCCTCCTACGAGCAGTACTTC. Its protein product is CASSLTSASYEQYF. Based on the CDR3 plus reference TRBV5-1 and TRBJ2-7, the full variable domain is KAGVTQTPRYLIKTRGQQVTLSCSPISGHRSVSWYQQTPGQGLQFLFEYFSETQRNKGNFPGRFSGRQFSNSRSEMNVSTLELGDSALYLCASSLTSASYEQYFGPGTRLTVT.

The sample holds a few counts of this clone. V usage is TRBV6-6 and J usage is TRBJ2-5; D is perhaps TRBD1 or TRBD2 (5 bases each). The ends were cut back, 5 bases at V and 4 bases at J, with 11 bases in the middle. CDR3 length: 13 residues. From germline, CDR1 is MNHNY and CDR2 SVGAGI (reference sequence). CDR3 in amino acids: CASSRGQGETQYF. CDR3 bases: TGTGCCAGCAGTCGGGGCCAGGGAGAGACCCAGTACTTC.

J is TRBJ2-5 and V is TRBV5-1; possibly TRBD2 for D (5 bases). The CDR3 totals 14 residues. Deletions cut 2 bases from V and 5 bases from J, with 13 bases between. Germline-derived CDR1 and CDR2 are SGHRS and YFSETQ. In DNA, the CDR3 is TGCGCCAGCAGCTTATACGGAAGGGAGGAGACCCAGTACTTC. It yields the protein CASSLYGREETQYF.

The chain links TRBV30 to TRBJ2-3; TRBD2 agrees at 8 bases. Germline V lookup: CDR1 GTSNPN, CDR2 SVGIG (reference sequence). CDR3 size: 15 residues. V was clipped by 1 base and J by 3 bases; unmatched bases: 6. CDR3 nucleotides: TGTGCCTGGAGTGGAGCGGGAGTGGGGACAGATACGCAGTATTTT. Its translation: CAWSGAGVGTDTQYF.

Concerning this clone: Other DNA sequences within the sample encode an identical CDR3. V and J are TRBV5-1 and TRBJ2-2, with D perhaps TRBD1 (5 bases). The CDR3 contains 13 residues. V gave up 5 bases and J gave up 4 bases, with 9 bases separating them. Germline CDR1 is SGHRS and CDR2 is YFSETQ. In nucleotides, the CDR3 is TGCGCCAGCAGTTTAGACAGCACCGGGGAGCTGTTTTTT. Translation: CASSLDSTGELFF.